Below, 16 T cell receptor beta chains from the same sample are listed, as sequenced in a study of blood T cell repertoires in COVID-19. The repertoire was sequenced with immunoSEQ multiplex PCR; TCRdb's copy has only in-frame clones and lacks some. The table includes around 220,000 clones, around 85% detected once. The sequenced sample consisted of peripheral blood. These receptors originate from a woman in her forties or fifties with acute or convalescent COVID-19.

The chain recombines TRBV5-5 with TRBJ1-5; tentatively, D is TRBD1 (5 bases). The CDR3 totals 14 residues. V gave up 2 bases and J gave up 3 bases, with 9 bases separating them. CDR1 and CDR2 from the germline V gene are SGHKS and YYEKEE (reference sequence). The CDR3 is CASSLMGHNQPQHF. CDR3 sequence (DNA): TGTGCCAGCAGCTTAATGGGGCACAATCAGCCCCAGCATTTT.

This clone was counted between two and nine times. The V and J genes are TRBV27 and TRBJ2-5; the match to TRBD2 covers 9 bases. Germline V CDR1 and CDR2: MNHEY, SMNVEV (reference sequence). The CDR3 has 16 amino acids. V was clipped by 4 bases and J by 5 bases; unmatched bases: 11. CDR3 DNA: TGTGCCAGCAGTTCCATTATAGCGGGAGTGGGGGAGACCCAGTACTTC. Its protein is CASSSIIAGVGETQYF.

This rearrangement joins TRBV11-2 to TRBJ1-1; 8 bases agree with TRBD1. Germline lookup yields CDR1 SGHAT and CDR2 FQNNGV. The V gene end was trimmed by 4 bases and the J gene end by 7 bases; junction bases not matched to a gene: 14. There are 16 residues in the CDR3. CDR3 nucleotide sequence: TGTGCCAGCAGCTCGATCCCCAGGGGGCGATTGCTTGAAGCTTTCTTT. This encodes CASSSIPRGRLLEAFF.

The rearrangement uses TRBV7-2 and TRBJ2-5; 10 bases align to TRBD1. The CDR3 runs 15 residues. Trimming took 3 bases from V and 6 from J; bases not matched to a gene: 7. In germline, CDR1 is SGHTA, CDR2 FQGNSA. The CDR3 is CASSFFPGQGQTQYF. The CDR3 coding sequence is TGTGCCAGCAGCTTTTTCCCGGGACAGGGGCAGACCCAGTACTTC.

The rearrangement uses TRBV7-9 and TRBJ2-4; D is possibly TRBD1 (5 bases). Deletions cut 1 base from V and 0 bases from J, with 10 bases between. The CDR3 totals 16 residues. Germline CDR1 is SEHNR and CDR2 is FQNEAQ (reference sequence). CDR3 sequence reads: CASSLGAGLAKNIQYF. In nucleotides, the CDR3 is TGTGCCAGCAGCTTAGGGGCAGGGTTAGCCAAAAACATTCAGTACTTC.

The chain is built from TRBV10-3 and TRBJ1-2, with 9 nucleotides matching TRBD1. The CDR3 contains 13 residues. Germline V gene data show CDR1 as ENHRY and CDR2 as SYGVKD. V shed 10 bases and J 4 bases; nucleotides not matched to a gene: 7. DNA for the CDR3: TGTGCCACTTCCGGGACAGGGCTCTATGGCTACACCTTC. It yields the protein CATSGTGLYGYTF.

CDR3 residues: CASSLVAGSGDTQYF. The CDR3, as DNA: TGTGCCAGCAGTTTGGTAGCGGGGAGCGGGGATACGCAGTATTTT. The V gene is TRBV6-4, the J gene TRBJ2-3, with 8 bases identical to TRBD2. This CDR3 comprises 15 residues. Germline loops: CDR1 MRHNA, CDR2 SNTAGT. J was trimmed by 6 bases and V by 5 bases; bases with no gene match: 10.

This clone has only one observation. DNA for the CDR3: TGTGCCAGTAGAACCGGGACTAGCAACCATGAGCAGTTCTTC. Translation gives CASRTGTSNHEQFF. This rearrangement joins TRBV19 to TRBJ2-1; 9 bases are shared with TRBD2. The CDR3 covers 14 residues. Germline V lookup: CDR1 LNHDA, CDR2 SQIVND (reference sequence). Germline trimming cut 6 bases from V and 8 bases from J; bases unmatched to any gene: 8.

The chain joins TRBV5-1 to TRBJ1-1; D call uncertain. Trimming cost V 1 base and J 6 bases, with 7 bases left between them. CDR1 is SGHRS and CDR2 is YFSETQ in the germline V gene. The CDR3 extends over 12 amino acids. CDR3 DNA sequence: TGCGCCAGCAGCTTGATAGGAGCTGAAGCTTTCTTT. Its translation is CASSLIGAEAFF. The full variable domain, in which reference TRBV5-1 and TRBJ1-1 provide the parts outside the CDR3, is KAGVTQTPRYLIKTRGQQVTLSCSPISGHRSVSWYQQTPGQGLQFLFEYFSETQRNKGNFPGRFSGRQFSNSRSEMNVSTLELGDSALYLCASSLIGAEAFFGQGTRLTVV.

The chain employs TRBV2 and TRBJ2-3, with 9 bases matching TRBD2. Germline CDR1 SNHLY, CDR2 FYNNEI. This CDR3 region has 15 residues. Trimming at V came to 7 bases and at J to 6 bases, leaving 11 bases not matched to a gene. In nucleotides, the CDR3 is TGTGCCAGCAATTCTCTAGCGGGAAAGTTTGATACGCAGTATTTT. It codes for CASNSLAGKFDTQYF.

The J gene is TRBJ1-4, the V gene TRBV29-1, with 7 positions matching TRBD1. The V and J ends lost 6 bases and 8 bases, in that order; junction bases with no gene match: 6. Germline CDR1 SQVTM, CDR2 ANQGSEA. The CDR3 is 12 amino acids. Here the CDR3 DNA reads TGCAGCGTCGAACAGGGGAACGAAAAACTGTTTTTT. Its protein product is CSVEQGNEKLFF.

This clone was seen a few times. V usage is TRBV30 and J usage is TRBJ1-1; D might be TRBD1 (5 bases). This CDR3 has 11 amino acids. Germline CDR1 reads GTSNPN; CDR2 reads SVGIG (reference sequence). V was cut by 0 bases and J by 6 bases, with 5 bases left in between. The DNA for the CDR3 is TGTGCCTGGAGTGTAGGGGCTGAAGCTTTCTTT. Protein sequence: CAWSVGAEAFF.

DNA of the CDR3: TGCAGTGCTAGTGATCAACAGGGGAGAAACACAGATACGCAGTATTTT. Translated, it gives CSASDQQGRNTDTQYF. This chain connects TRBV20-1 to TRBJ2-3; 7 nucleotides align to TRBD1. The CDR3 is made up of 16 amino acids. Trimming removed 3 bases from V and 2 bases from J; junction bases left unmatched: 11. Germline CDR1 is DFQATT and CDR2 is SNEGSKA (reference sequence).

On this clone itself: The same CDR3 arises from other DNA sequences in this sample as well. V and J are TRBV4-3 and TRBJ1-2, with a tentative D call TRBD1 (6 bases). CDR3 length equals 15 residues. Per germline, CDR1 LGHNA and CDR2 YSLEER. V lost 0 bases, J lost 4 bases, and 12 bases lay in between. The CDR3 is CASSQDRGQSYGYTF. The CDR3 DNA reads as TGCGCCAGCAGCCAAGATCGAGGACAGTCCTATGGCTACACCTTC.

This rearrangement joins TRBV19 to TRBJ2-3; TRBD1 matches 7 bases. This CDR3 has 16 residues. The V and J ends lost 4 bases and 1 base, in that order; junction bases with no gene match: 8. CDR1 is LNHDA, CDR2 SQIVND, per germline (reference sequence). CDR3 sequence: CASSRYGTAGTDTQYF. The CDR3 DNA sequence: TGTGCCAGTAGTAGGTACGGGACAGCTGGCACAGATACGCAGTATTTT.

The V call is TRBV7-4, the J call TRBJ2-1, with TRBD2 matching 7 bases. With V trimmed by 5 bases and J by 8 bases, 9 bases remained unmatched. CDR1 SGHVT and CDR2 SQSDAQ come from the germline V gene. The length of the CDR3 is 14 residues. In nucleotides, the CDR3 is TGTGCCAGCAGCCGGCGGGAGTTATTCCATGAGCAGTTCTTC. It translates to CASSRRELFHEQFF.